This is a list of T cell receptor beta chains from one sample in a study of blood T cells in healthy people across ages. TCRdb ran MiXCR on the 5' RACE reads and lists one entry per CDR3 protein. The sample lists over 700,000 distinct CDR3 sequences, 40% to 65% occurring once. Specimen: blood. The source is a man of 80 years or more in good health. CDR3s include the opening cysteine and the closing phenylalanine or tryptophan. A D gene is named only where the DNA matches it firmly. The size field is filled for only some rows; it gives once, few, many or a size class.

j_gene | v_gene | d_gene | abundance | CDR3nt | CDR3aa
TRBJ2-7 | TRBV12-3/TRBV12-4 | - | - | TGTGCCAGCAGTCGAACCAATGGGGCTGGGGAGCAGTACTTC | CASSRTNGAGEQYF
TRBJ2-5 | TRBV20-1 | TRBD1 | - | TGCAGTGCCCGGATCCGGGACAGGGTTCCGGAGACCCAGTACTTC | CSARIRDRVPETQYF
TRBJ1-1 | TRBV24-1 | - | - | TGTGCCACCAGTGACGCGACAAGGAACACTGAAGCTTTCTTT | CATSDATRNTEAFF
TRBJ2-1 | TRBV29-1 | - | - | TGCAGCGTTGATGGGGTTAGAGTTAGGGAGCAGTTCTTC | CSVDGVRVREQFF
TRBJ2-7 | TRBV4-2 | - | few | TGTGCCAGCAGCCAAGTGGGAAAGGGAGGCTACGAGCAGTACTTC | CASSQVGKGGYEQYF
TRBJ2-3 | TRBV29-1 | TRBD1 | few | TGCAGCGTTGCCGAGACAGGGCCCAGATACGCGTATTTT | CSVAETGPRYAYF
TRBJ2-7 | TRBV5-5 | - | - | TGTGCCAGCAGCCGAACACCAATGGCGACCTACGAGCAGTACTTC | CASSRTPMATYEQYF
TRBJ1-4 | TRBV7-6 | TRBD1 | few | TGTGCCAGCAGCCCGACCGGGACAGGGACTGAAAAACTGTTTTTT | CASSPTGTGTEKLFF
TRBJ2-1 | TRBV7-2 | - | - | TGTGCCAGTTGCTACAATGAGCAGTTCTTC | CASCYNEQFF
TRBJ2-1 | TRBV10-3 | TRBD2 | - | TGTGCCACCCTAACGGGACTAGCGGGAGCGAATCTCTTTAATGAGCAGTTCTTC | CATLTGLAGANLFNEQFF
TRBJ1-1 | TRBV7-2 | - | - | TGTGCCAGCAGCTTAAGTGGGGTCCCGAACACTGAAGCTTTCTTT | CASSLSGVPNTEAFF
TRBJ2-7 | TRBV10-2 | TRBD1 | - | TGCGCCAGCCAACAGGGGGATTACGAGCAGTACTTC | CASQQGDYEQYF
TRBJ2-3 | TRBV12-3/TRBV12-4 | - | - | TGTGCCAGCAGTCCCGATCGAGCTGTCCGCACAGATACGCAGTATTTT | CASSPDRAVRTDTQYF
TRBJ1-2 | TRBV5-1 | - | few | TGCGCCAGCAGCTTGGGGCAGGGGCCTAACGGGGTTTATGGCTACACCTTC | CASSLGQGPNGVYGYTF
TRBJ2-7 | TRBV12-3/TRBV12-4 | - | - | TGTGCCAGCACTCCAGGGGCAGGACTCACCTACGAGCAGTACTTC | CASTPGAGLTYEQYF
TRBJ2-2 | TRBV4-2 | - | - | TGTGCCAGCACCTCAACCGAGCTAGCGCTCACCGGGGAGCTGTTTTTT | CASTSTELALTGELFF